The 7 T cell receptor beta chains reported below all come from one sample, sequenced in a study of blood T cell repertoires in COVID-19. Here immunoSEQ multiplex PCR was the method, and the copy in TCRdb shows in-frame clones only, minus some. The table shows about 110,000 clones, with around 80% occurring only once. Material for sequencing was peripheral blood. Every receptor here comes from a man older than 75 with COVID-19, enrolled during active disease.

This clone was detected a few times. The chain links TRBV19 to TRBJ2-7, with 13 bases that match TRBD2. CDR3 length equals 17 residues. After removal of 5 bases from V and 6 bases from J, the junction contained 13 bases not matched to a gene. Germline V gene sequence: CDR1 LNHDA, CDR2 SQIVND (reference sequence). CDR3 sequence (DNA): TGTGCCAGTAGTTCGGCCCCCGGGACTAGCGGGACCGGCGAGCAGTACTTC. Translated, it gives CASSSAPGTSGTGEQYF.

The CDR3 loop is CASRLAEYNEQFF. The CDR3 DNA reads as TGCGCCAGCAGACTAGCGGAGTACAATGAGCAGTTCTTC. The J gene is TRBJ2-1, the V gene TRBV5-1, with 8 nucleotides matching TRBD2. From germline, CDR1 is SGHRS and CDR2 YFSETQ. V dropped 5 bases and J dropped 4; count of bases not matched to a gene: 2. The CDR3 runs to 13 residues.

This chain connects TRBV3-1 (or the pseudogene TRBV3-2) to TRBJ2-3; tentatively, D is TRBD1 (5 bases). V was trimmed by 1 base and J by 7 bases, leaving 9 bases between them. Germline CDR1 is LGHDT and CDR2 is YNNKEL (reference sequence). The CDR3 is 13 residues long. The CDR3 region is CASSQGQMYTQYF. CDR3 bases: TGTGCCAGCAGCCAAGGACAGATGTATACGCAGTATTTT.

The chain recombines TRBV28 with TRBJ1-4, with 8 nucleotides matching TRBD1. Trimming removed 0 bases from V and 3 bases from J; junction bases left unmatched: 0. This CDR3 has 15 amino acids. The germline V gene has CDR1 MDHEN and CDR2 SYDVKM. This CDR3 reads CASSLWGQANEKLFF. CDR3 DNA sequence: TGTGCCAGCAGTTTATGGGGACAGGCTAATGAAAAACTGTTTTTT.

This sequence joins TRBV6-4 and TRBJ2-3; D gene uncertain. Trimming took off 2 bases at V and 0 bases at J, with 6 bases between the two ends. The CDR3 is 14 amino acids. Germline loops: CDR1 MRHNA, CDR2 SNTAGT. The CDR3 reads CASSDGSSTDTQYF. As DNA, the CDR3 is TGTGCCAGCAGTGACGGCAGTAGCACAGATACGCAGTATTTT.

This sequence joins TRBV19 and TRBJ2-3; D ambiguous. V lost 6 bases and J 6 bases, leaving 10 bases between the germline ends. This CDR3 comprises 12 residues. Germline CDR1 is LNHDA and CDR2 is SQIVND (reference sequence). The CDR3 region has the DNA TGTGCCAGTAGAGAGGCTCGGGATACGCAGTATTTT. It yields the protein CASREARDTQYF.

The V gene is TRBV5-1, the J gene TRBJ2-2; TRBD2 agrees at 11 bases. Germline CDR1 is SGHRS and CDR2 is YFSETQ. J lost 6 bases, V lost 2 bases, and 9 bases had no gene match. The CDR3 totals 17 residues. This chain's CDR3 is CASSFTSGSVFSGELFF. The CDR3 nucleotides are TGCGCCAGCAGCTTTACTAGCGGGAGTGTTTTTTCCGGGGAGCTGTTTTTT.